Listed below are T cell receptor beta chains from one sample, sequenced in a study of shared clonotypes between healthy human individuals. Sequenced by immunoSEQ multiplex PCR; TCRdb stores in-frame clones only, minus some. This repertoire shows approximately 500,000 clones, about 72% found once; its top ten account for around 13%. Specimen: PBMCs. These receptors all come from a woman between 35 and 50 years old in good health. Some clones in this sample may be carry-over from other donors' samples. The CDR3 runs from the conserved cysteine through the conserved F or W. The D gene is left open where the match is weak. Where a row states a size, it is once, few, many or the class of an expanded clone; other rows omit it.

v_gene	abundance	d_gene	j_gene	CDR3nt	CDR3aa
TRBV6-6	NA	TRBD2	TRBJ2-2	TGTGCCAGCAGTTATAGGCGGGAGCACACCGGGGAGCTGTTTTTT	CASSYRREHTGELFF
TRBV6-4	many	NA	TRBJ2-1	TGTGCCAGCAGTGACTCCATGGCGGGACCTACGGATGAGCAGTTCTTC	CASSDSMAGPTDEQFF
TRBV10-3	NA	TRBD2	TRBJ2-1	TGTGCCATCAAGCCAGCGGGAGGGAACCATGAGCAGTTCTTC	CAIKPAGGNHEQFF
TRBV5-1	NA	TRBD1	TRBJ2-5	TGCGCCAGCAGCTTGGTCGGGACAGGAGAAGAGACCCAGTACTTC	CASSLVGTGEETQYF
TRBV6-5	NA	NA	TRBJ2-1	TGTGCCAGCAGTTACACTAGAGACAATGAGCAGTTCTTC	CASSYTRDNEQFF
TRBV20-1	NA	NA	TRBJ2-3	TGCAGTGCTAGGAAGACAGATACGCAGTATTTT	CSARKTDTQYF
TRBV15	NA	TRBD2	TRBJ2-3	TGTGCCACCAGCAGAGGAGGGACTAGCGGGAGGGGAGGCACAGATACGCAGTATTTT	CATSRGGTSGRGGTDTQYF
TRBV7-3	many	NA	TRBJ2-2	TGTGCCAGCAGCATGCAGGGTGGAAACACCGGGGAGCTGTTTTTT	CASSMQGGNTGELFF
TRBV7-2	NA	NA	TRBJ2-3	TGTGCCAGCAGCTTCGGCGGGCGGACAGATACGCAGTATTTT	CASSFGGRTDTQYF
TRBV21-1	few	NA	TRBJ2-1	TGTGCCAGCAGCGGGAGGGCTAATAGCGGGAATTACAATGAGCAGTTCTTC	CASSGRANSGNYNEQFF
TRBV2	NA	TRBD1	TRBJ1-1	TGTGCCAGCAGTGGAACAGGGGCGAACACTGAAGCTTTCTTT	CASSGTGANTEAFF
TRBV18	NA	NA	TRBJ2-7	TGTGCCAGCTCACAAGGACGGAGCTCCTACGAGCAGTACTTC	CASSQGRSSYEQYF
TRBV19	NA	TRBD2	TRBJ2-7	TGTGCCAGTAGTGATCCCCTCCGGGCGGGAGCGCCCTACGAGCAGTACTTC	CASSDPLRAGAPYEQYF
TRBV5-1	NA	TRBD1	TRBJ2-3	TGCGCCAGCAGCTACCTAAAGGGGGGACAGGGTTCCACAGATACGCAGTATTTT	CASSYLKGGQGSTDTQYF
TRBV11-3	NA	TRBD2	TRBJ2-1	TGTGCCAGCAGCTTAGGACTAGCGGTCGACAATGAGCAGTTCTTC	CASSLGLAVDNEQFF
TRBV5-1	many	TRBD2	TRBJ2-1	TGCGCCAGCAGCAACCGTGGGATAGCGGGGAGGAATGAGCAGTTCTTC	CASSNRGIAGRNEQFF
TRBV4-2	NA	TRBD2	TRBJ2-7	TGTGCCAGCAGCCCCCTAGGCGGGAGTCTCTCCTACGAGCAGTACTTC	CASSPLGGSLSYEQYF
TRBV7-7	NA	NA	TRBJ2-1	TGTGCTAGCAGCTCCTTGGCGGGGCCTGGGAATGAGCAGTTCTTC	CASSSLAGPGNEQFF
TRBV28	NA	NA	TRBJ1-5	TGTGCCAGCAGTTATGCCAATCAGCCCCAGCATTTT	CASSYANQPQHF
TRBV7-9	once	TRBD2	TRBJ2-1	TGTGCCAGCAGCCCCGGGGGGGGGCTTGAGCAGTTCTTC	CASSPGGGLEQFF
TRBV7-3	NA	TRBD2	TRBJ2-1	TGTGCCAGCAGCTTAATGAGTAGCGGGAGTTACAATGAGCAGTTCTTC	CASSLMSSGSYNEQFF
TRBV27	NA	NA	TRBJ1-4	TGTGCCAGCAGTTTGGTACCAGCAACTAATGAAAAACTGTTTTTT	CASSLVPATNEKLFF
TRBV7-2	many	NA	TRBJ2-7	TGTGCCAGCAGCCTCAGGGTTGGCTACGAGCAGTACTTC	CASSLRVGYEQYF
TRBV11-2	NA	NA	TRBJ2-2	TGTGCCAGCAGCCCTCGGGCCCTCCGGGGCGGGGAGCTGTTTTTT	CASSPRALRGGELFF
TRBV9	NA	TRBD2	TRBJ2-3	TGTGCCAGCAGCGTAGCTACGGGGACTAGCGGGAGGGGGGTAGGCACAGATACGCAGTATTTT	CASSVATGTSGRGVGTDTQYF
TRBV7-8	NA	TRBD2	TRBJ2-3	TGTGCCAGCAGCTTAGGGACTAGCGGGAACAGAGATACGCAGTATTTT	CASSLGTSGNRDTQYF
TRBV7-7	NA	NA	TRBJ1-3	TGTGCCAGCAGCTTAGATAGGGGAGACTCTGGAAACACCATATATTTT	CASSLDRGDSGNTIYF
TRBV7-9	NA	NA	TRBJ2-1	TGTGCCAGCGCCCACTGGCGGGAAGGCGGTGAGCAGTTCTTC	CASAHWREGGEQFF
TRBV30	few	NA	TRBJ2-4	TGTGCCTGGAGTGTAGGAGGCCCCGGAAACATTCAGTACTTC	CAWSVGGPGNIQYF
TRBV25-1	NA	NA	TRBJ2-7	TGTGCCAGCAGTCAAACCCCAAGGCTGGGTGGGACCGCCTACGAGCAGTACTTC	CASSQTPRLGGTAYEQYF
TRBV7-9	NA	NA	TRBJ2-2	TGTGCCAGCAGCCAGGCCGCGGTCACCGGGGAGCTGTTTTTT	CASSQAAVTGELFF
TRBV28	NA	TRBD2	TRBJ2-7	TGTGCCAGCAGTCCCGGGACTAGCGGGACCCACTACTTC	CASSPGTSGTHYF
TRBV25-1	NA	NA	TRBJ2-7	TGTGCCAGCAGTGAATACGGGGGATCCTACGAGCAGTACTTC	CASSEYGGSYEQYF
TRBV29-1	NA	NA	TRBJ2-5	TGCAGCGTTGTAGGAGAGACCCAGTACTTC	CSVVGETQYF
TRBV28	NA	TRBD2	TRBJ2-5	TGTGCCAGCAGTTTAATTGGGAGGGAAGAGACCCAGTACTTC	CASSLIGREETQYF
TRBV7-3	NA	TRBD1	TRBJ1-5	TGTGCCAGCAGCGCCCCGGGACAGGGGTATAGCAATCAGCCCCAGCATTTT	CASSAPGQGYSNQPQHF
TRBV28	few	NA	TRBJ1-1	TGTGCCAGCAGTCCGAGGGGCACTGAAGCTTTCTTT	CASSPRGTEAFF
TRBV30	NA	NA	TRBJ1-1	TGTGCCTGGAGTGTACCTACTGGCATGAACACTGAAGCTTTCTTT	CAWSVPTGMNTEAFF
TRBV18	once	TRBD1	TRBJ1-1	TGTGCCAGCTCCCCCCCGGGACAGCGAAACACTGAAGCTTTCTTT	CASSPPGQRNTEAFF
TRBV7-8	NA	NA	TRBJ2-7	TGTGCCAGCAGCTTAGAAGGGCGGAGCTCCTACGAGCAGTACTTC	CASSLEGRSSYEQYF
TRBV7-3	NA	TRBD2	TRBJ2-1	TGTGCCAGCAGCTTAGTAGCGGGAGCCTACAATGAGCAGTTCTTC	CASSLVAGAYNEQFF
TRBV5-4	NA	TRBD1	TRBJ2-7	TGTGCCAGCAGCTTGTCGGAGACAGGGTCCTACGAGCAGTACTTC	CASSLSETGSYEQYF
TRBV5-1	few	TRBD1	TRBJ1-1	TGCGCCAGCAGCCCAGACAGGGGGGGATTCGCTGAAGCTTTCTTT	CASSPDRGGFAEAFF
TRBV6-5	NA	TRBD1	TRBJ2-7	TGTGCCAGCAGTTACATATCCACAGGGGGCTCCTACGAGCAGTACTTC	CASSYISTGGSYEQYF
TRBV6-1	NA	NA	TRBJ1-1	TGTGCCAGCAGTGATCCCCCCGGGACGGACACTGAAGCTTTCTTT	CASSDPPGTDTEAFF
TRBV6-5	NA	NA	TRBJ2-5	TGTGCCAGCAGCCCGGACTACCTGGCTCGGGAGCAGTACTTC	CASSPDYLAREQYF
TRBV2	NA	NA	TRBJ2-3	TGTGCCAGCGGGGAGTGGGGGACCACAGATACGCAGTATTTT	CASGEWGTTDTQYF
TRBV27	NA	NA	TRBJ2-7	TGTGCCAGCAGTTTCGGACGGAACTCCTACGAGCAGTACTTC	CASSFGRNSYEQYF
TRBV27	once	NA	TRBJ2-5	TGTACCAGCAGTTTGTTGCAAGAGACCCAGTACTTC	CTSSLLQETQYF
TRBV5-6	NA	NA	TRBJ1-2	TGTGCCAGCAGACTCGTCACAGGTGAACTTAACTATGGCTACACCTTC	CASRLVTGELNYGYTF
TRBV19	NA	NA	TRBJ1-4	TGTGCCAGTAGTCGACAGGAAAAACTGTTTTTT	CASSRQEKLFF
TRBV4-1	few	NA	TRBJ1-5	TGCGCCAGCAGCCCTTCTGGGGCAGTAAATCAGCCCCAGCATTTT	CASSPSGAVNQPQHF
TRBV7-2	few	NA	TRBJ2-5	TGTGCCAGCAGCACGCGACAGAACCTCCAAGAGACCCAGTACTTC	CASSTRQNLQETQYF
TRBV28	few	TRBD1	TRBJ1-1	TGTGCCAGCAGTGCCCAGACAGGGGGCACTGAAGCTTTCTTT	CASSAQTGGTEAFF
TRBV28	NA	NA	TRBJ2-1	TGTGCCAGCCTCTCGAGTGGTGGCGGGGGCGATGAGCAGTTCTTC	CASLSSGGGGDEQFF